This entry lists 22 T cell receptor beta chains sequenced from one sample in a study of OX40 agonist ivuxolimab in advanced cancers. TCRdb keeps only in-frame clones here, not all; method: immunoSEQ multiplex PCR. The table lists fewer than 140,000 clones, 90% of them singletons. Sequencing was performed on CD4+ or CD8+ T cells sorted from blood, taken in a trial of the OX40 agonist ivuxolimab. These receptors all stem from an adult with an advanced solid tumor such as melanoma, head and neck, liver or kidney cancer.

This clone was counted once. The gene calls are TRBV4-1 and TRBJ2-5, with 7 bases aligning to TRBD1. This CDR3 is built from 16 residues. Losses at the gene ends were 2 bases for V and 3 bases for J; bases not matched to a gene: 9. CDR1 and CDR2 (germline): MGHRA, YSYEKL. CDR3 coding DNA: TGCGCCAGCAGCCAACTTACGACAGGGCGAAAAGAGACCCAGTACTTC. Protein sequence: CASSQLTTGRKETQYF.

The chain is built from TRBV7-8 and TRBJ2-3; 9 positions match TRBD2. The CDR3 loop spans 15 amino acids. The germline V gene encodes CDR1 SGHVS and CDR2 FQNEAQ. V shed 3 bases, J shed 4 bases, and the junction held 5 bases outside the gene matches. The CDR3 loop reads CASSFMGLASDTQYF. The CDR3 DNA sequence: TGTGCCAGCAGCTTTATGGGACTAGCTTCAGATACGCAGTATTTT.

The chain carries TRBV7-2 and TRBJ2-7; D gene unclear. V was cut by 2 bases and J by 6 bases, with 5 bases left in between. Germline V gene lookup returns CDR1 SGHTA and CDR2 FQGNSA. This CDR3 comprises 11 residues. CDR3 in amino acids: CASSLPAEQYF. Written as DNA, the CDR3 is TGTGCCAGCAGCTTACCCGCCGAGCAGTACTTC.

The chain carries TRBV27 and TRBJ1-1; a possible D gene is TRBD1 (5 bases). Trimming left V 5 bases short and J 2 bases short, with 15 bases between. CDR3 length: 15 amino acids. Looked up from germline, CDR1 is MNHEY and CDR2 is SMNVEV (reference sequence). The CDR3 region has the DNA TGTGCCAGCAGTACCCTAAGGGGACGAAACACTGAAGCTTTCTTT. Its protein product is CASSTLRGRNTEAFF.

Points on this clone: The identical CDR3 is also encoded by other nucleotide sequences in the sample. The genes are TRBV28 and TRBJ1-3, with 7 bases matching TRBD1. Germline assignment: CDR1 MDHEN and CDR2 SYDVKM. The trim removed 4 bases at V and 2 bases at J, leaving 2 bases unmatched. CDR3 size: 14 residues. CDR3 coding DNA: TGTGCCAGCAGTTCCGGGACAGCTGGAAACACCATATATTTT. It codes for CASSSGTAGNTIYF.

The gene calls are TRBV28 and TRBJ1-6, with D possibly TRBD1 on 5 matching bases. This CDR3 comprises 20 residues. The V gene lost 3 bases and the J gene lost 2 bases, with 23 bases spanning the gap. Germline values: CDR1 MDHEN, CDR2 SYDVKM. The CDR3 loop is CASSFSPGRTSLTYNSPLHF. CDR3 DNA sequence: TGTGCCAGCAGTTTCTCACCGGGACGGACTAGCCTTACCTATAATTCACCCCTCCACTTT.

This chain uses TRBV10-1 with TRBJ1-1, with 8 bases identical to TRBD1. Germline V gene lookup returns CDR1 WNHNN and CDR2 SYGVQD (reference sequence). This CDR3 spans 15 amino acids. J was trimmed by 3 bases and V by 6 bases; bases with no gene match: 9. CDR3 nucleotides: TGCGCCAGCAGAGATACACAGGGGGAGGACACTGAAGCTTTCTTT. Amino acids: CASRDTQGEDTEAFF.

This chain links TRBV18 with TRBJ1-4; 7 positions agree with TRBD1. The CDR3 sequence is 15 residues long. V lost 0 bases, J lost 8 bases, and 6 bases stayed unmatched. CDR1 and CDR2 from the germline V gene are KGHSH and LQKENI. The CDR3 here is CASSPPAAQGEKLFF. The CDR3 nucleotides read TGTGCCAGCTCACCACCGGCGGCACAGGGGGAAAAACTGTTTTTT. The full variable domain, in which reference TRBV18 and TRBJ1-4 provide the parts outside the CDR3, is NAGVMQNPRHLVRRRGQEARLRCSPMKGHSHVYWYRQLPEEGLKFMVYLQKENIIDESGMPKERFSAEFPKEGPSILRIQQVVRGDSAAYFCASSPPAAQGEKLFFGSGTQLSVL.

V usage is TRBV28 and J usage is TRBJ1-2, with 7 positions matching TRBD1. Germline CDR1 and CDR2: MDHEN and SYDVKM. V shed 5 bases and J 6 bases; nucleotides not matched to a gene: 6. CDR3 length: 13 residues. The CDR3 DNA is TGTGCCAGCAGTCGGCCGGGACAGAATGGCTACACCTTC. It translates to CASSRPGQNGYTF.

V gene TRBV14 combines with J gene TRBJ2-1; D unclear. Looked up from germline, CDR1 is SGHDN and CDR2 is FVKESK. Between the trimmed V and J ends, which lost 2 bases and 12 bases, there was a span of 11 bases. CDR3 length: 12 residues. CDR3 region: CASSQYFLGQFF. For the CDR3, the DNA is TGTGCCAGCAGCCAATACTTCTTGGGGCAGTTCTTC.

The V and J genes are TRBV6-1 and TRBJ2-7; 11 positions match TRBD2. The germline gives CDR1 MNHNS, CDR2 SASEGT. The trim removed 1 base at V and 2 bases at J, leaving 10 bases unmatched. The CDR3 runs to 18 residues. The CDR3: CASSEGLAGGVITYEQYF. CDR3 bases: TGTGCCAGCAGTGAAGGTCTAGCGGGGGGAGTGATTACCTACGAGCAGTACTTC.

The chain is built from TRBV4-1 and TRBJ2-6; D remains ambiguous. Germline loops: CDR1 MGHRA, CDR2 YSYEKL. V gave up 4 bases and J gave up 0 bases, with 16 bases separating them. This CDR3 region has 18 residues. This chain's CDR3 is CASSPSEPLSSGANVLTF. The CDR3 DNA sequence: TGCGCCAGCAGCCCATCCGAGCCCTTAAGCTCTGGGGCCAACGTCCTGACTTTC.

The V call is TRBV30, the J call TRBJ1-3, with D hard to call. V was pared by 1 base and J by 2 bases, with 24 bases between. Germline V gives CDR1 GTSNPN, CDR2 SVGIG (reference sequence). The CDR3 extends over 19 amino acids. CDR3 amino acids: CAWSGTWALMRFTGNTIYF. CDR3 nucleotide sequence: TGTGCCTGGAGTGGAACCTGGGCCCTAATGCGGTTCACTGGAAACACCATATATTTT.

The rearrangement links TRBV7-3 to TRBJ1-4; TRBD1 matches at 9 bases. The CDR3 consists of 15 residues. Germline loops: CDR1 SGHTA, CDR2 FQGTGA. V gave up 11 bases and J gave up 2 bases; unmatched junction bases: 9. The CDR3, as DNA: TGTGCCGGTTCCGGGACAGGGCCTACTAATGAAAAACTGTTTTTT. Residues: CAGSGTGPTNEKLFF.

The rearrangement uses TRBV4-3 and TRBJ2-3; TRBD2 agrees at 9 bases. CDR3 size: 17 residues. The germline CDR1 and CDR2 sequences are LGHNA and YSLEER. V was clipped by 2 bases and J by 0 bases; unmatched bases: 6. The CDR3 sequence is CASSQIAGDTSTDTQYF. CDR3 nucleotides: TGCGCCAGCAGCCAAATAGCGGGGGACACTAGCACAGATACGCAGTATTTT.

This clone was recorded only once. The chain links TRBV19 to TRBJ2-7; the D is unclear. The CDR3 runs to 12 residues. Germline CDR1 is LNHDA and CDR2 is SQIVND (reference sequence). Deletions cut 6 bases from V and 3 bases from J, with 9 bases between. CDR3: CASRGDNYEQYF. Written as DNA, the CDR3 is TGTGCCAGTAGAGGAGACAACTACGAGCAGTACTTC. Variable domain in full (rest from reference TRBV19 and TRBJ2-7): DGGITQSPKYLFRKEGQNVTLSCEQNLNHDAMYWYRQDPGQGLRLIYYSQIVNDFQKGDIAEGYSVSREKKESFPLTVTSAQKNPTAFYLCASRGDNYEQYFGPGTRLTVT.

The chain carries TRBV10-3 and TRBJ1-1, with D maybe TRBD1 (5 bases). Germline V gene lookup returns CDR1 ENHRY and CDR2 SYGVKD. The CDR3 consists of 15 residues. The V gene lost 3 bases and the J gene lost 6 bases, with 17 bases spanning the gap. CDR3 nucleotides: TGTGCCATCAGTGACGACGGGACGTCGAGGGCTGAAGCTTTCTTT. The encoded protein is CAISDDGTSRAEAFF.

This chain joins TRBV28 and TRBJ2-3; 10 bases match TRBD1. The CDR3 is 15 residues long. CDR1 is MDHEN and CDR2 is SYDVKM in the germline V gene. V lost 4 bases, J lost 3 bases, and 4 bases stayed unmatched. Here the CDR3 reads CASSSPGQGTDTQYF. The DNA of the CDR3 is TGTGCCAGCAGTTCCCCGGGACAGGGGACAGATACGCAGTATTTT. Complete variable domain (other parts from reference TRBV28 and TRBJ2-3): DVKVTQSSRYLVKRTGEKVFLECVQDMDHENMFWYRQDPGLGLRLIYFSYDVKMKEKGDIPEGYSVSREKKERFSLILESASTNQTSMYLCASSSPGQGTDTQYFGPGTRLTVL.

This clone came up a few times. In DNA form, the CDR3 reads TGTGCCAGCAGGCCCCAGGGGGCAGGCACTGAAGCTTTCTTT. Translation gives CASRPQGAGTEAFF. V gene TRBV7-3 combines with J gene TRBJ1-1; 8 bases are shared with TRBD1. J gave up 4 bases and V 6 bases, and 7 bases lay outside the gene matches. Germline assignment: CDR1 SGHTA and CDR2 FQGTGA. This CDR3 contains 14 residues.

The chain recombines TRBV5-6 with TRBJ1-6, with D possibly matching TRBD1 (6 bases). Germline lookup yields CDR1 SGHDT and CDR2 YYEEEE. CDR3 length: 15 amino acids. Trimming cost V 2 bases and J 9 bases, with 15 bases left between them. For the CDR3, the DNA is TGTGCCAGCAGCTTTGGGGCCTTAGGGGGTTCACCCCTCCACTTT. Protein product: CASSFGALGGSPLHF.

The chain links TRBV4-2 to TRBJ2-1; 10 bases are a match to TRBD2. V was pared by 7 bases and J by 10 bases, with 4 bases of the junction left unmatched. CDR1 is LGHNA and CDR2 is YNFKEQ in the germline V gene. CDR3 size: 12 residues. CDR3 protein: CASTLAGGEQFF. The DNA for the CDR3 is TGTGCCAGCACCTTAGCGGGGGGAGAGCAGTTCTTC.

This chain's CDR3 is CASTTRDILSPLHF. The CDR3 DNA sequence: TGTGCCAGCACAACCCGGGACATACTGTCACCCCTCCACTTT. The chain employs TRBV6-5 and TRBJ1-6; TRBD1 might be the D (6 bases). CDR1 MNHEY and CDR2 SVGAGI come from the germline V gene. The CDR3 has 14 amino acids. The V end was cut by 7 bases, the J end by 10 bases, with 17 bases between.